Included here is one T cell receptor (beta chain) sequence, with context. Its antigen is still unknown. The data derive from a study of cytomegalovirus exposure and HLA in healthy donors. General study results and limits: Most observed TCR sequences were rare, whereas some public TCRs were detected in many donors.

This CDR3 has 16 residues. The germline gives CDR1 SGHTA, CDR2 FQGTGA. Trimming removed 1 base from V and 2 bases from J, with 13 bases in between. Sequencing used immunoSEQ multiplex PCR; TCRdb keeps in-frame clones, though not all of them. This sample carries around 120,000 clones, roughly 90% of them seen once, and the ten largest clones take about 6%. The sequenced sample was PBMCs. The TCR was taken from a woman aged 18-29 years in good health and CMV-seropositive. V usage is TRBV7-3 and J usage is TRBJ2-3; TRBD1 is a possible D gene (5 bases). The CDR3 sequence: CASSLRGRSSTDTQYF. In DNA, the CDR3 is TGTGCCAGCAGCTTAAGGGGCCGATCCTCCACAGATACGCAGTATTTT.